The subject of this entry is one T cell receptor beta chain. Its antigen remains unknown. Per germline, CDR1 MNHNY and CDR2 SVGAGI (reference sequence). The CDR3 length is 12 residues. V lost 7 bases, J lost 7 bases, and 6 bases stayed unmatched. Donors showed nominal health when sampled, although they likely had unrecorded immune exposures. Use of 60 Vbeta and 13 Jbeta primers characterized the PCR. Assay: immunoSEQ multiplex PCR; the TCRdb copy retains only in-frame clones and omits some. This sample has nearly 110,000 clones, with roughly 74% found just once. These data are taken from a study of cytomegalovirus exposure and HLA in healthy donors. Across the study: Unique TCR beta sequences numbering 95 million to 130 million came from some 200 million T cells in an earlier analysis. From HLA-typed donors, an early data release held about 85 million unique TCRs. Points from the study as a whole: With high specificity and sensitivity, the classifier reportedly diagnosed cytomegalovirus status.

The clonotype was recovered from a man aged 40-49 years in good health and CMV-seronegative. Sequencing was done on a sample of PBMCs. The rearrangement uses TRBV6-6 and TRBJ1-2; 7 positions agree with TRBD1. The CDR3 DNA sequence: TGTGCCAGCAAACAGGGGTTGGGTGGCTACACCTTC. This codes for CASKQGLGGYTF.